The clone carrying this T cell receptor (beta chain) was seen ten or more times. The sample comes from a study of blood T cells in healthy people across ages. Through a sample-barcoded 5' primer and a J-beta primer mix, a second PCR was run for roughly 7 to 12 cycles. TCRdb used MiXCR to reprocess the 5' RACE reads, holding one entry per CDR3 protein. The sample holds 800,000 to 950,000 distinct CDR3 sequences, approximately 32% seen once. Isolation of PBMCs gave at least 6 million cells per sample. CDR1 is MNHEY and CDR2 is SVGEGT in the germline V gene. The CDR3 spans 14 residues. The V and J ends lost 7 bases and 2 bases, in that order; junction bases with no gene match: 8. These data were also reused for a study on T cells of mothers and their children.

The clonotype originates from a woman aged 40 to 50 in good health. Sequencing was performed on blood. The chain links TRBV6-2 or TRBV6-3 to TRBJ2-7, with TRBD1 identical over 7 bases. CDR3 in DNA: TGTGCCAGCACCTCGATACAGGGGACCTACGAGCAGTACTTC. This encodes CASTSIQGTYEQYF.